This T cell receptor (beta chain) was sequenced for a study of T-cell reconstitution after alpha-beta-depleted transplantation in children. Unique molecular identifiers tagged the TCRbeta library. From the PCR reads, TCRdb called clonotypes with MiXCR, one entry per CDR3 protein. The table includes about 580,000 distinct CDR3 sequences, 20% to 25% detected once. Study-wide points: Newly made T cells mostly supplied T-cell counts and diversity one year after transplant. Where alpha-beta T cells came from about two months after transplant was reportedly several hundred expanded graft clones.

This clonotype was observed a handful of times. The antigen is not known. The germline gives CDR1 DFQATT, CDR2 SNEGSKA (reference sequence). This CDR3 has 14 residues. V shed 3 bases and J shed 0 bases, with 10 bases lying between them. The sequenced sample was PBMCs, mostly from graft donor cells, obtained 360 days after TCRalphabeta/CD19-depleted stem cell transplant. The V and J genes are TRBV20-1 and TRBJ2-3; the D gene is possibly TRBD2 (6 bases). This clonotype originated in a boy under two years old who had a stem cell transplant for acute myeloid leukemia, so the T cells may come from the graft donor. The CDR3 bases are TGCAGTGCTAGTCTCCGGGGGAGCACAGATACGCAGTATTTT. As protein: CSASLRGSTDTQYF.